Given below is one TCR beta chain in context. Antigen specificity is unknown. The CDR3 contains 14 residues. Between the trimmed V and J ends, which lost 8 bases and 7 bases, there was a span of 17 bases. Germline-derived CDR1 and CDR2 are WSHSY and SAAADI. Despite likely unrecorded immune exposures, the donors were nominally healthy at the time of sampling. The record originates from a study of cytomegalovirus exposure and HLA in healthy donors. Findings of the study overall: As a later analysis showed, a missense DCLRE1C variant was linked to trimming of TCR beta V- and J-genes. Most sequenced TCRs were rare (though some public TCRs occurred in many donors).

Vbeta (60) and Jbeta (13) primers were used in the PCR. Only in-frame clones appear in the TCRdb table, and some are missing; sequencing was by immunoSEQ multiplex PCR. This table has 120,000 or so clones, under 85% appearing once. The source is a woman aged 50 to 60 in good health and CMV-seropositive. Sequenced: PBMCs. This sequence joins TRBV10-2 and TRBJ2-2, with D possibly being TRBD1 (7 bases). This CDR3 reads CASWFDRDFGELFF. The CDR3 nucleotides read TGCGCCAGCTGGTTTGACAGGGACTTCGGGGAGCTGTTTTTT.